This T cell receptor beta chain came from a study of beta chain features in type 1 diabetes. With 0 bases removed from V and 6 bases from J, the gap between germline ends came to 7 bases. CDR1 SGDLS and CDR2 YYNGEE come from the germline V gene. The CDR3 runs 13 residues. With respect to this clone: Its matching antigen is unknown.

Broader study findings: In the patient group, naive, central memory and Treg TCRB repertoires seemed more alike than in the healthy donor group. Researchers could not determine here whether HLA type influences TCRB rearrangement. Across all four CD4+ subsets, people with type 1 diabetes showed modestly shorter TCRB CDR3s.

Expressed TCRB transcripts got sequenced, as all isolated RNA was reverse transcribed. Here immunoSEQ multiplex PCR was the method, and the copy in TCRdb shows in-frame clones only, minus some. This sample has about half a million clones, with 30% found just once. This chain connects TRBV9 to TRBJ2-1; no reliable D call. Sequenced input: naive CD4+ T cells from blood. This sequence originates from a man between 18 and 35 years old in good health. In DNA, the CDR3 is TGTGCCAGCAGCGTAGATGTCCTCAATGAGCAGTTCTTC. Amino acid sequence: CASSVDVLNEQFF.